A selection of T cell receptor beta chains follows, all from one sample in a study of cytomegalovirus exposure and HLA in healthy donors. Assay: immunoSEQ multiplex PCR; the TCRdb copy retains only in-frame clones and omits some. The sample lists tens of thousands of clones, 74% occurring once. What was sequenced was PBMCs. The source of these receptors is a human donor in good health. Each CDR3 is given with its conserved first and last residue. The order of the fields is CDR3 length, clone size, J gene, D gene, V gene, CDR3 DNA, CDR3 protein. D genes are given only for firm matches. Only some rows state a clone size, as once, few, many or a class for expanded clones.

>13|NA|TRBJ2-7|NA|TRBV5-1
TGCGCCAGCAGCTTGGGAGAAAGCCACGAGCAGTACTTC
CASSLGESHEQYF
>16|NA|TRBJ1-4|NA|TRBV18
TGTGCCAGCTCACCAGGTATTCTGAGTCGAGGTGAAAAACTGTTTTTT
CASSPGILSRGEKLFF
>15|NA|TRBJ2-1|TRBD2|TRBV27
TGTGCCAGCAGTTTAGGACTAGCGGCCTACAATGAGCAGTTCTTC
CASSLGLAAYNEQFF
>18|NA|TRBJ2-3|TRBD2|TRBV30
TGTGCCTGGAGTGTACCGAGGGTAGGGGCGGGAGTTTTAAATACGCAGTATTTT
CAWSVPRVGAGVLNTQYF
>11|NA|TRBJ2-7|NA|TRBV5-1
TGCGCCAGCAGCTTGGCGGACGAGCAGTACTTC
CASSLADEQYF
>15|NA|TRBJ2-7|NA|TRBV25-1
TGTGCCAGCAGTGCCCAACAGGGCCACTCCTACGAGCAGTACTTC
CASSAQQGHSYEQYF
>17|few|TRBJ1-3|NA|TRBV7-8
TGTGCCAGCAGCTTAGCGTTCTTGGGGAGCTCTGGAAACACCATATATTTT
CASSLAFLGSSGNTIYF
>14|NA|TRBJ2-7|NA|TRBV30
TGTGCCTGGAGTCCTGGGGGACACCTCTACGAGCAGTACTTC
CAWSPGGHLYEQYF
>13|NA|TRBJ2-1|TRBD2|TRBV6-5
TGTGCCAGCAATAGACTAGCGGGTGGTGAGCAGTTCTTC
CASNRLAGGEQFF
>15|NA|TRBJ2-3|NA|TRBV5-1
TGCGCCAGCAGCCTGGCAGTCGGGGGTGGAGATACGCAGTATTTT
CASSLAVGGGDTQYF
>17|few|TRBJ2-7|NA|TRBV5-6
TGTGCCAGCAGCTTGAGTTGGGCAGCTTCTCCCTCCTACGAGCAGTACTTC
CASSLSWAASPSYEQYF
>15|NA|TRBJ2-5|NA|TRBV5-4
TGTGCCAGCAGCTTGCGGACAAACCAACAAGAGACCCAGTACTTC
CASSLRTNQQETQYF
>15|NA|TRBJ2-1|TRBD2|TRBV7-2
TGTGCCAGCAGTCTTAGCGGGAACCCGGGCAATGAGCAGTTCTTC
CASSLSGNPGNEQFF
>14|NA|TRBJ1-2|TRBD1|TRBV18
TGTGCCAGCTCCCCAAGTGGACAGGACTATGGCTACACCTTC
CASSPSGQDYGYTF
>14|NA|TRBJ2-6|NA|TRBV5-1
TGCGCCAGCAAGGAGGTCCCTGGGGCCAACGTCCTGACTTTC
CASKEVPGANVLTF